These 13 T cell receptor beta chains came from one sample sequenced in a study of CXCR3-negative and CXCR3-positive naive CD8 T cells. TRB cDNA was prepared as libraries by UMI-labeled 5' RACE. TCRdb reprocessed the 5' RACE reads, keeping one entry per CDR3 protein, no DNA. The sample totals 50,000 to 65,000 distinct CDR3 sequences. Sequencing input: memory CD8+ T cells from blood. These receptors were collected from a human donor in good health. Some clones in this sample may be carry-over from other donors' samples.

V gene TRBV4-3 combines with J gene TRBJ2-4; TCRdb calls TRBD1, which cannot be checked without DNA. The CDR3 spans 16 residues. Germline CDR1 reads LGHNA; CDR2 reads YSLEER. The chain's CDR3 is CASSQDVDRGIISQYF.

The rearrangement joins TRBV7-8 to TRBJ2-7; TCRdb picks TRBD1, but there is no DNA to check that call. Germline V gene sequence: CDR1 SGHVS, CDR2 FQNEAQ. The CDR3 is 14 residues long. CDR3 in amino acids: CASSLVGQSYEQYF.

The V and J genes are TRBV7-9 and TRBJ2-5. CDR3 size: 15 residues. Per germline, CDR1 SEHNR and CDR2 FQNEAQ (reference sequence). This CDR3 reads CASSTADEWQETQYF.

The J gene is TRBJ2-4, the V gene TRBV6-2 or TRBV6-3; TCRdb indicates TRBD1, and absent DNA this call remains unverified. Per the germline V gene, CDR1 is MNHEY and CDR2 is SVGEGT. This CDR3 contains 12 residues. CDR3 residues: CASSQGWHIQYF.

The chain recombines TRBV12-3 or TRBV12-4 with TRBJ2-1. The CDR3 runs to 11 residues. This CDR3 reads CASSSSYEQFF.

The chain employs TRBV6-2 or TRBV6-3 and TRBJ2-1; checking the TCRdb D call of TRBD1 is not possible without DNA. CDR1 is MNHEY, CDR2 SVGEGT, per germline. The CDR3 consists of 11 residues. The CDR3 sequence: CATSPGDEQFF.

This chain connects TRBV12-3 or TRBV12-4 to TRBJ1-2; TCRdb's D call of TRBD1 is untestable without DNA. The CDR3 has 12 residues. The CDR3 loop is CASSPGTNGYTF.

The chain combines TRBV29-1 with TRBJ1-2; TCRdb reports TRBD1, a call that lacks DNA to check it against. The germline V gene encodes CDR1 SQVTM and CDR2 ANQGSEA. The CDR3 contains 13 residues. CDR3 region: CSILTGDSYGYTF.

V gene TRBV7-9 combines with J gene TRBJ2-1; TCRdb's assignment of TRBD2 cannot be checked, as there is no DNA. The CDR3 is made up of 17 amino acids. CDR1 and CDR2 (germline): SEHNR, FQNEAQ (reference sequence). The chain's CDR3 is CASSLFTGGPDGNEQFF.

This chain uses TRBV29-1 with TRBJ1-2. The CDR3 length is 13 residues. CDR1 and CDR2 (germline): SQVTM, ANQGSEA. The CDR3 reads CSVETVEEYGYTF.

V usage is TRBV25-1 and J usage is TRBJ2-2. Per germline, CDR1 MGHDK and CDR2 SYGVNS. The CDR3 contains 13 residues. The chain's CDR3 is CASSDHEAGELFF.

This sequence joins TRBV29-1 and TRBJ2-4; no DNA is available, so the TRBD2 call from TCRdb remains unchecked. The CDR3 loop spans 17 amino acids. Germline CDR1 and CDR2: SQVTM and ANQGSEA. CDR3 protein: CSVEDLGLAGAKNIQYF. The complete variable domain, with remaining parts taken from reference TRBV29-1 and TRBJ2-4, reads SAVISQKPSRDICQRGTSLTIQCQVDSQVTMMFWYRQQPGQSLTLIATANQGSEATYESGFVIDKFPISRPNLTFSTLTVSNMSPEDSSIYLCSVEDLGLAGAKNIQYFGAGTRLSVL.

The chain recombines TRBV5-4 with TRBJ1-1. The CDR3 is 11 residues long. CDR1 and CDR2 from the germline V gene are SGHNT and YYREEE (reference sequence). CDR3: CASSLGSEAFF.